This section outlines one T cell receptor beta chain sequence together with its context. The data are from a study of blood T cell repertoires in COVID-19. V was trimmed by 3 bases and J by 1 base, leaving 24 bases between them. Germline V gene lookup returns CDR1 MGHRA and CDR2 YSYEKL. The CDR3 length is 19 residues. Method: immunoSEQ multiplex PCR; TCRdb's copy keeps in-frame clones and lacks some. The sample lists fewer than 350,000 clones, approximately 90% occurring once. The rearrangement links TRBV4-1 to TRBJ1-1; D remains ambiguous. This clonotype was sampled from a middle-aged woman with acute COVID-19. Sequenced: PBMCs or T cells enriched from blood (not recorded which). CDR3 region: CASSHALRLTPVRNTEAFF. As DNA, the CDR3 is TGCGCCAGCAGCCACGCCCTGCGTTTAACGCCGGTAAGGAACACTGAAGCTTTCTTT.